This T cell receptor beta chain was captured in a study of neurological immune-mediated disorders. Study-level points and caveats: The most TCR clonal expansion was seen in HTLV-1-associated myelopathy, whereas the least was seen in multiple sclerosis, below the level in healthy controls. Private repertoires in all groups were suggested, as expanded clones shared no CDR3 amino acid sequences across subjects.

The cDNA came from 5'RACE, which used 10-nucleotide random UMIs. MiXCR, applied by TCRdb to the 5' RACE reads, yields one record per CDR3 protein. The sample comprises around 50,000 distinct CDR3 sequences, roughly 15% of which are singletons, and roughly 4.4% rests with the top ten. The CDR3 sequence is 17 residues long. V shed 1 base and J shed 0 bases, with 13 bases lying between them. CDR1 and CDR2 (germline): DFQATT, SNEGSKA (reference sequence). This clonotype was seen at least ten times. What it binds is not known. Input material: PBMCs. The clonotype comes from a man aged 60 to 69 in good health. The V call is TRBV20-1, the J call TRBJ2-6, with D tentatively TRBD1 (6 bases). CDR3 region: CSARGGHMSSGANVLTF. The CDR3 bases are TGCAGTGCTAGAGGGGGGCATATGAGCTCTGGGGCCAACGTCCTGACTTTC.